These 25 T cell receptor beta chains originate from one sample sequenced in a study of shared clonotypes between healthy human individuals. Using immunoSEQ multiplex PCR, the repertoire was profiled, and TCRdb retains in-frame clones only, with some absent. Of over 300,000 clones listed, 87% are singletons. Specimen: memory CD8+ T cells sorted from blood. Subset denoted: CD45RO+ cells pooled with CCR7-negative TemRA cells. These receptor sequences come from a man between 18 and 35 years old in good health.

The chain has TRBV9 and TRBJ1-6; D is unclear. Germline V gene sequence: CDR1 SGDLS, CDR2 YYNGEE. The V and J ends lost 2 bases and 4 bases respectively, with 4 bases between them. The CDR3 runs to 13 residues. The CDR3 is CASSVRYNSPLHF. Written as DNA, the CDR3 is TGTGCCAGCAGCGTGCGGTATAATTCACCCCTCCACTTT.

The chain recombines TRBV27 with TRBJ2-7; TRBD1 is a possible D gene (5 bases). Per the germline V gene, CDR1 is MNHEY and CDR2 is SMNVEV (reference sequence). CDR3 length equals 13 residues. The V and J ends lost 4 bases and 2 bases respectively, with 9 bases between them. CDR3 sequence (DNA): TGTGCCAGCAGTTGGGGCCAGGCCTACGAGCAGTACTTC. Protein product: CASSWGQAYEQYF.

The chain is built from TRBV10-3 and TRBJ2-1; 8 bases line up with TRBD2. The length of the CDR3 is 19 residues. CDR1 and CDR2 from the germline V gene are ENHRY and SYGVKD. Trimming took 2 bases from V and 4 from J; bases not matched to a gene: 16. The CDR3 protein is CAISEPARRTSSFYNEQFF. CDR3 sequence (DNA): TGTGCCATCAGTGAGCCGGCCCGGAGGACTAGCTCTTTTTACAATGAGCAGTTCTTC.

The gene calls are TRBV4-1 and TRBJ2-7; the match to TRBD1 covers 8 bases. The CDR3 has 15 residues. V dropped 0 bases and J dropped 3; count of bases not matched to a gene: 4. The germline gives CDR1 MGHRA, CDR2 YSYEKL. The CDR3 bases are TGCGCCAGCAGCCAAGATGGGGGGACAGGCTACGAGCAGTACTTC. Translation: CASSQDGGTGYEQYF.

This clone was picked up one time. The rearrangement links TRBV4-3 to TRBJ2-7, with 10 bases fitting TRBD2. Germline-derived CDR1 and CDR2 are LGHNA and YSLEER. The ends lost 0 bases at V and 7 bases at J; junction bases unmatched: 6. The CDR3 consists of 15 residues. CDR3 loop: CASSQDLASGSEQYF. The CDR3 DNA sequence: TGCGCCAGCAGCCAAGATCTGGCTAGCGGGAGTGAGCAGTACTTC.

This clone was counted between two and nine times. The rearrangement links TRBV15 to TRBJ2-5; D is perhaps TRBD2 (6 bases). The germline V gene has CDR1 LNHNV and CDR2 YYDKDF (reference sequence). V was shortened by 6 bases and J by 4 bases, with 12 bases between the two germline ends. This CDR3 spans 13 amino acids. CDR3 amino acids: CATSAGWGETQYF. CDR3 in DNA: TGTGCCACCAGTGCGGGGTGGGGAGAGACCCAGTACTTC. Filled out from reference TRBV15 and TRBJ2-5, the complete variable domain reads DAMVIQNPRYQVTQFGKPVTLSCSQTLNHNVMYWYQQKSSQAPKLLFHYYDKDFNNEADTPDNFQSRRPNTSFCFLDIRSPGLGDTAMYLCATSAGWGETQYFGPGTRLLVL.

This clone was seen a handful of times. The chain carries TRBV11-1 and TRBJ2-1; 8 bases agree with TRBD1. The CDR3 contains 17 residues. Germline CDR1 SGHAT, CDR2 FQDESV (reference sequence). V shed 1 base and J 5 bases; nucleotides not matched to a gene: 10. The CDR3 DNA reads TGTGCCAGCAGCTTAGTAACAGGGGGTTTAATAAACAATGAGCAGTTCTTC. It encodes CASSLVTGGLINNEQFF.

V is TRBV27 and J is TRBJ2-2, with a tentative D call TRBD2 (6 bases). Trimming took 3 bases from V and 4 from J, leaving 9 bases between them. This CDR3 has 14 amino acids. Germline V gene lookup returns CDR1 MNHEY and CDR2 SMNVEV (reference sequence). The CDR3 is CASSLMGGTGELFF. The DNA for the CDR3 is TGTGCCAGCAGTTTGATGGGGGGCACCGGGGAGCTGTTTTTT.

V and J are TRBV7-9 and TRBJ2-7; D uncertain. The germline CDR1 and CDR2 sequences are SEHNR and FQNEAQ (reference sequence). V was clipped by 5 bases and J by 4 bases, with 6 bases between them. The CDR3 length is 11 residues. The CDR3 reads CASSEGYEQYF. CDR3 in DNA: TGTGCCAGCAGCGAAGGGTACGAGCAGTACTTC. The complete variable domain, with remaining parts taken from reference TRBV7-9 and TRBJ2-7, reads DTGVSQNPRHKITKRGQNVTFRCDPISEHNRLYWYRQTLGQGPEFLTYFQNEAQLEKSRLLSDRFSAERPKGSFSTLEIQRTEQGDSAMYLCASSEGYEQYFGPGTRLTVT.

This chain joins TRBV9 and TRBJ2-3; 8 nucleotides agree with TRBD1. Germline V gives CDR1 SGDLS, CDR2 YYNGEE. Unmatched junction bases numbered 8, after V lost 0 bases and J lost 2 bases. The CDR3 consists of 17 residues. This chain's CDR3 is CASSVEIRTGSTDTQYF. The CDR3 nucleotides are TGTGCCAGCAGCGTAGAGATCAGGACAGGGTCCACAGATACGCAGTATTTT.

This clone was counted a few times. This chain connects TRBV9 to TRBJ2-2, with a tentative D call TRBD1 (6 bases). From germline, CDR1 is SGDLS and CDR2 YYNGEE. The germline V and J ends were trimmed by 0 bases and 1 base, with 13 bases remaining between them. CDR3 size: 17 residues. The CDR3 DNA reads TGTGCCAGCAGCGTAGAAGGGACACCTAAGAACACCGGGGAGCTGTTTTTT. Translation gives CASSVEGTPKNTGELFF.

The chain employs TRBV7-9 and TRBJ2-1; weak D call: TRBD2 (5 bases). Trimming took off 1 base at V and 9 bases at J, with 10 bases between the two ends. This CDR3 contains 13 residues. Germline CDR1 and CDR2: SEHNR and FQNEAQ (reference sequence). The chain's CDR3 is CASSLGSGFEQFF. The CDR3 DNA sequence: TGTGCCAGCAGCTTAGGATCGGGGTTTGAGCAGTTCTTC. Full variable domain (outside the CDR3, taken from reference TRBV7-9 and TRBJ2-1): DTGVSQNPRHKITKRGQNVTFRCDPISEHNRLYWYRQTLGQGPEFLTYFQNEAQLEKSRLLSDRFSAERPKGSFSTLEIQRTEQGDSAMYLCASSLGSGFEQFFGPGTRLTVL.

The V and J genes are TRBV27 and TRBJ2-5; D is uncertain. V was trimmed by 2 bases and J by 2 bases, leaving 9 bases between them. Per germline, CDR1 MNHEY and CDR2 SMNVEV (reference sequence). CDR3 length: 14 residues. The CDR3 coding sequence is TGTGCCAGCAGTTTAGAGCCTACGCAAGAGACCCAGTACTTC. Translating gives CASSLEPTQETQYF.

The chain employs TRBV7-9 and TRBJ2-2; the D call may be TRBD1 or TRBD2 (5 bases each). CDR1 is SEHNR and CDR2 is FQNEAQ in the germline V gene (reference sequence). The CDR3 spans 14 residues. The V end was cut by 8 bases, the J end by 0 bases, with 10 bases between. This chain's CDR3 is CASDGTSNTGELFF. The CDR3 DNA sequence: TGTGCCAGCGATGGGACGTCGAACACCGGGGAGCTGTTTTTT.

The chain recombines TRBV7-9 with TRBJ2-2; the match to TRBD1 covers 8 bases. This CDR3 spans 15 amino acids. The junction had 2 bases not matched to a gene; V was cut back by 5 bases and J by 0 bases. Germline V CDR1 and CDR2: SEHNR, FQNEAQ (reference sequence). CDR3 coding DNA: TGTGCCAGCAGCCACAGGGGGACGAACACCGGGGAGCTGTTTTTT. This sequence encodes CASSHRGTNTGELFF.

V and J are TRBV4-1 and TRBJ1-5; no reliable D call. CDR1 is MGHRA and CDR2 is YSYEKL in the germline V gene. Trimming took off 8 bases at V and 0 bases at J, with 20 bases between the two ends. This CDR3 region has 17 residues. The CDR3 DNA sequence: TGCGCCAGCGGCGAAGACGGTCCCCCTTATAGCAATCAGCCCCAGCATTTT. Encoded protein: CASGEDGPPYSNQPQHF.

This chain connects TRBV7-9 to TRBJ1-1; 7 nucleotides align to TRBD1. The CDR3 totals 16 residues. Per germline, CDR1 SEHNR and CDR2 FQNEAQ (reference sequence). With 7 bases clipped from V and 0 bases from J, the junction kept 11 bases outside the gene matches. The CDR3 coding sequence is TGTGCCAGCACCTCCGCCGGGGGACAGTTGAACACTGAAGCTTTCTTT. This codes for CASTSAGGQLNTEAFF.

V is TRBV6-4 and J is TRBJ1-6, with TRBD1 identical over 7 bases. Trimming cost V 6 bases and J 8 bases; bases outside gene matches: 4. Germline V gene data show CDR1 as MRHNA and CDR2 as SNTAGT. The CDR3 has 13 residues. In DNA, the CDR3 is TGTGCCAGCAGCCGGGACAGCGATTCACCCCTCCACTTT. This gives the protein CASSRDSDSPLHF.

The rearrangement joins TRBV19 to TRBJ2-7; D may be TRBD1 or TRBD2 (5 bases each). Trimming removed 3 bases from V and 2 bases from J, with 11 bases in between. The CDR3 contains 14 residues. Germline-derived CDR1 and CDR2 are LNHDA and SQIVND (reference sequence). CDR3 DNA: TGTGCCAGTAGTATTGGGGGAGCCCCCTACGAGCAGTACTTC. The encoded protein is CASSIGGAPYEQYF.

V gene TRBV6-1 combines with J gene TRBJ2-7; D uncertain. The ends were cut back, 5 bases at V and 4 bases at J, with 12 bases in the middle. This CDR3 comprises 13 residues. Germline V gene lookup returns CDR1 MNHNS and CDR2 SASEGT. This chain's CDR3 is CASSPPPPYEQYF. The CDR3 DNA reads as TGTGCCAGCAGTCCCCCTCCGCCTTACGAGCAGTACTTC.

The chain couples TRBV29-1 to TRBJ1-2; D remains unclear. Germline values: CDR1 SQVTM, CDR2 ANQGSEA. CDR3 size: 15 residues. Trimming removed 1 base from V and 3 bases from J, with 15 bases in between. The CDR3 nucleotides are TGCAGCGTTGAAGTCAGCAGGCCCAGTGACTATGGCTACACCTTC. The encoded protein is CSVEVSRPSDYGYTF. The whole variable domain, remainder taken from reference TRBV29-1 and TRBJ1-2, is SAVISQKPSRDICQRGTSLTIQCQVDSQVTMMFWYRQQPGQSLTLIATANQGSEATYESGFVIDKFPISRPNLTFSTLTVSNMSPEDSSIYLCSVEVSRPSDYGYTFGSGTRLTVV.

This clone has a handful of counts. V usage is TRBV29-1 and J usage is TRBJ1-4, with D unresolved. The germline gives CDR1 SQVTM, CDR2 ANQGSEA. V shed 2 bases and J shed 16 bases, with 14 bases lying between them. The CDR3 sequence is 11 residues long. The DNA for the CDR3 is TGCAGCGTTGAAATGTCCCCTGGAAAGTTTTTT. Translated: CSVEMSPGKFF. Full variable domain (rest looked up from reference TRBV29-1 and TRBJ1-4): SAVISQKPSRDICQRGTSLTIQCQVDSQVTMMFWYRQQPGQSLTLIATANQGSEATYESGFVIDKFPISRPNLTFSTLTVSNMSPEDSSIYLCSVEMSPGKFFGSGTQLSVL.

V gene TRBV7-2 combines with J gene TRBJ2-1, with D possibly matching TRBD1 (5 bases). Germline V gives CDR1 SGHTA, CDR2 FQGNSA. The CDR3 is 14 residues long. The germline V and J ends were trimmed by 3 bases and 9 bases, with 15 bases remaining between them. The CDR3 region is CASSFGPGPVEQFF. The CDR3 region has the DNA TGTGCCAGCAGCTTTGGCCCAGGGCCAGTTGAGCAGTTCTTC.

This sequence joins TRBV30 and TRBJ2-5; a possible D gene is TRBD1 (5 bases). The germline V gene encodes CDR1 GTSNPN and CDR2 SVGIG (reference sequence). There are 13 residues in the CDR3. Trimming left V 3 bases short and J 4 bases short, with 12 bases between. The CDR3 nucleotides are TGTGCCTGGAGGGGGCAGGGTCGAGAGACCCAGTACTTC. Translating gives CAWRGQGRETQYF.

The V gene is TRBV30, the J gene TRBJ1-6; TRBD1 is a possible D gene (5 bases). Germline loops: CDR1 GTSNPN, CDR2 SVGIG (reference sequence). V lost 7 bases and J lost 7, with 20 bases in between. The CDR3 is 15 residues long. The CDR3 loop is CASTQGVGGNSPLHF. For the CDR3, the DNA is TGTGCCTCAACCCAGGGTGTCGGGGGGAATTCACCCCTCCACTTT.